Sequencing of this T cell receptor (beta chain) was carried out in a study of T cell responses to AZD1222 COVID-19 vaccine. TCRdb's copy holds only in-frame clones and misses some; the assay was immunoSEQ multiplex PCR. The data contain roughly 200,000 clones, roughly nine tenths of them singletons. Study-level findings and limits: In a largely white British group with more females than males, clonal diversity was possibly underestimated. All repertoire sampling was performed exclusively after the peak T cell response. Variant regions that are unmutated are reportedly the target of nearly half of spike-specific TCRs. Recipients of AZD1222 seropositive at baseline numbered only 6 or 7.

The V gene's germline CDR1 is PRHDT and CDR2 FYEKMQ (reference sequence). Trimming took off 5 bases at V and 0 bases at J, with 10 bases between the two ends. The CDR3 runs 14 residues. On this clone itself: Its antigen remains unknown.

The sample was peripheral blood, taken 28 days after the second AZD1222 dose. This clonotype was sampled from an adult who received the AZD1222 COVID-19 vaccine. The chain carries TRBV13 and TRBJ1-2; D not certain. The CDR3 loop reads CASSPDGTNYGYTF. The DNA of the CDR3 is TGTGCCAGCAGCCCGGACGGAACTAACTATGGCTACACCTTC.